This T cell receptor (beta chain) was identified in a study of post-analysis software for immune sequencing data. Every TCR beta cDNA library bore unique molecular identifiers. One entry per CDR3 protein results from TCRdb running MiXCR on the PCR reads. The table includes roughly 670,000 distinct CDR3 sequences, about 60% detected once. Regarding the study as a whole: For normalized Chao1 diversity, multiple sclerosis patients scored significantly lower than controls did. Patients used about 5 TRBV segments, including TRBV5-6, TRBV5-1 and TRBV20-1, more often than controls.

This clonotype was seen a few times. Its specificity is not known. CDR1 is DFQATT and CDR2 is SNEGSKA in the germline V gene (reference sequence). Trimming stripped 0 bases from V and 1 base from J, with 9 bases between. This CDR3 is built from 14 residues. Sequenced: blood. V usage is TRBV20-1 and J usage is TRBJ1-1, with D uncertain. This TCR derives from a girl aged 2-10 years with multiple sclerosis. As DNA, the CDR3 is TGCAGTGCTAGAGACCCCCGGGGGAACACTGAAGCTTTCTTT. Protein product: CSARDPRGNTEAFF.